In its sample, the clone carrying this T cell receptor beta chain was seen a few times. A multiplex PCR was run with 60 Vbeta primers and 13 Jbeta primers. Repertoires were generated with immunoSEQ multiplex PCR, while TCRdb's copy carries only in-frame clones and drops some. The sample carries 63,000 or so clones, around 76% recorded once. The sample is drawn from a study of cytomegalovirus exposure and HLA in healthy donors. The receptor's source is a woman aged 30 to 39 in good health and CMV-seropositive. Sequenced: PBMCs.

The CDR3 nucleotides read TGCGCCAGCAGCCATCTGAAATGGGACACAAAAGGAAACTATGGCTACACCTTC. Its protein is CASSHLKWDTKGNYGYTF. This chain connects TRBV4-3 to TRBJ1-2; perhaps TRBD1 as D (6 bases). Germline V lookup: CDR1 LGHNA, CDR2 YSLEER. This CDR3 region has 18 residues. Trimming pared 3 bases from V and 2 bases from J, leaving 22 bases between.